The 19 T cell receptor beta chains below come from one sample, sequenced in a study of spatial heterogeneity in lung cancer. Overall study results and limits: Within tumors, counts of expanded alpha and beta TCRs tracked tumor mutation counts.

Time point here: sample taken at primary tumor resection. From the 5' RACE reads, TCRdb called clonotypes with MiXCR, one entry per CDR3 protein. The data show 16,000 or so distinct CDR3 sequences, roughly 5.7% seen once. These receptors' targets are unknown. The sample in question was lung tumor tissue, obtained at surgery. The receptor set was obtained from a female donor with early-stage non-small cell lung cancer.

Many counts were recorded for this clonotype. The library was built for alpha chains, so this beta chain is an off-target read and its size means little. The V gene is TRBV10-3, the J gene TRBJ2-7, with TRBD2 matching over 8 bases. The CDR3 sequence is 15 residues long. Germline CDR1 is ENHRY and CDR2 is SYGVKD. V was clipped by 6 bases and J by 4 bases; unmatched bases: 11. CDR3 region: CAIRSPSGSQYEQYF. Written as DNA, the CDR3 is TGTGCCATCAGGAGCCCAAGCGGGAGTCAGTACGAGCAGTACTTC.

This clonotype was observed many times. A library prepared for alpha chains yielded this beta chain as an off-target read; its size is of little meaning. The J gene is TRBJ2-6, the V gene TRBV29-1, with TRBD1 as a possible D gene (6 bases). Germline CDR1 is SQVTM and CDR2 is ANQGSEA. The CDR3 extends over 14 amino acids. V was clipped by 4 bases and J by 4 bases, with 11 bases between them. CDR3 sequence: CSVGGTTGANVLTF. CDR3 nucleotides: TGCAGCGTTGGAGGGACAACCGGGGCCAACGTCCTGACTTTC.

This clonotype was observed at least ten times. This beta chain is an unintended read in a library built for alpha chains; its size means little. The gene calls are TRBV6-1 and TRBJ1-5; a weak D match, TRBD1 (6 bases). Germline V gives CDR1 MNHNS, CDR2 SASEGT. This CDR3 is 14 amino acids long. With 7 bases removed from V and 6 bases from J, the gap between germline ends came to 16 bases. CDR3 residues: CASNTGHSAQPQHF. In DNA form, the CDR3 reads TGTGCCAGCAACACAGGGCATTCCGCTCAGCCCCAGCATTTT.

This clonotype was counted ten times or more. This beta chain appears as a stray read in a library generated for alpha chains; its size is not informative. This rearrangement joins TRBV5-1 to TRBJ2-1, with 9 bases lining up with TRBD1. V lost 0 bases and J lost 6; bases outside the gene matches: 7. Germline CDR1 SGHRS, CDR2 YFSETQ. The CDR3 contains 16 residues. In nucleotides, the CDR3 is TGCGCCAGCAGCTTGGCCTGGGACAGGGCCTCCAATGAGCAGTTCTTC. Translated, it gives CASSLAWDRASNEQFF. Full variable domain (outside the CDR3, taken from reference TRBV5-1 and TRBJ2-1): KAGVTQTPRYLIKTRGQQVTLSCSPISGHRSVSWYQQTPGQGLQFLFEYFSETQRNKGNFPGRFSGRQFSNSRSEMNVSTLELGDSALYLCASSLAWDRASNEQFFGPGTRLTVL.

Remarks on this clonotype: The library was designed around alpha chains, so this beta chain is a stray read whose abundance carries little weight. CDR3 residues: CASSFGPSGQGGEKLFF. Written as DNA, the CDR3 is TGTGCCAGCAGCTTCGGGCCGAGTGGACAGGGAGGGGAAAAACTGTTTTTT. The chain has TRBV7-2 and TRBJ1-4; 8 nucleotides align to TRBD1. This CDR3 is built from 17 residues. Per germline, CDR1 SGHTA and CDR2 FQGNSA. Trimming at V came to 3 bases and at J to 8 bases, leaving 14 bases not matched to a gene.

For this clonotype: Since the library was made to target alpha chains, this beta chain is a stray read and its abundance is not meaningful. V and J are TRBV29-1 and TRBJ2-2; perhaps D is TRBD1 or TRBD2 (5 bases each). This CDR3 is 14 amino acids long. Germline V gene lookup returns CDR1 SQVTM and CDR2 ANQGSEA. The V and J ends lost 4 bases and 1 base respectively, with 10 bases between them. DNA of the CDR3: TGCAGCGTTGTGTCTGGGGGGAACACCGGGGAGCTGTTTTTT. This sequence encodes CSVVSGGNTGELFF.

In this sample, this clonotype turned up many times. Since it is a stray read in a library aimed at alpha chains, this beta chain has a size that is not meaningful. V is TRBV7-2 and J is TRBJ1-5; TRBD1 matches at 9 bases. V lost 5 bases to trimming and J lost 7 bases; unmatched junction nucleotides: 6. Per germline, CDR1 SGHTA and CDR2 FQGNSA. The CDR3 runs 14 residues. CDR3 sequence (DNA): TGTGCCAGCAGCCCACAGGGGGCAGGGCAGCCCCAGCATTTT. This encodes CASSPQGAGQPQHF.

This clonotype showed up many times. This beta chain is off target for a library built for alpha chains, so its abundance means little. The gene calls are TRBV18 and TRBJ2-7; D call uncertain. Germline-derived CDR1 and CDR2 are KGHSH and LQKENI. This CDR3 contains 14 residues. The V end was cut by 4 bases, the J end by 0 bases, with 10 bases between. CDR3 loop: CASSQGRTSYEQYF. DNA of the CDR3: TGTGCCAGCTCACAAGGACGGACCTCCTACGAGCAGTACTTC.

Many counts were recorded for this clonotype. This beta chain came through as a stray read in a library set up for alpha chains, and its size says little. Here the CDR3 DNA reads TGTGCCAGCAACGTCAGGGGCGGGTATGGCTACACCTTC. Its protein is CASNVRGGYGYTF. The V gene is TRBV2, the J gene TRBJ1-2; a weak D match, TRBD1 (6 bases). This CDR3 region has 13 residues. Looked up from germline, CDR1 is SNHLY and CDR2 is FYNNEI. V shed 7 bases and J shed 5 bases, with 14 bases lying between them.

This clonotype was seen ten or more times. A library prepared for alpha chains yielded this beta chain as an off-target read; its size is of little meaning. V and J are TRBV3-1 and TRBJ2-1; D is possibly TRBD1 or TRBD2 (5 bases each). CDR3 length: 14 residues. Germline values: CDR1 LGHDT, CDR2 YNNKEL (reference sequence). V lost 3 bases and J lost 6, with 12 bases in between. CDR3 residues: CASSQSGTLNEQFF. Written as DNA, the CDR3 is TGTGCCAGCAGCCAGTCCGGGACGCTCAATGAGCAGTTCTTC.

This clonotype appeared a few times. This beta chain appears as a stray read in a library generated for alpha chains; its size is not informative. CDR3 residues: CASSQGNANTEAFF. The CDR3 DNA follows: TGTGCCAGCAGTCAAGGCAACGCGAACACTGAAGCTTTCTTT. The rearrangement uses TRBV12-3 or TRBV12-4 and TRBJ1-1; D gene unclear. Trimming took off 5 bases at V and 1 base at J, with 11 bases between the two ends. The CDR3 length is 14 residues.

By share of the sample, this clonotype is medium-sized (0.01 to 0.1%). As an off-target read in a library built for alpha chains, this beta chain has a frequency of little significance. This chain uses TRBV13 with TRBJ2-3, with D possibly being TRBD2 (5 bases). Trimming took 2 bases from V and 1 from J, leaving 16 bases between them. Germline V CDR1 and CDR2: PRHDT, FYEKMQ (reference sequence). The CDR3 is 17 residues long. This chain's CDR3 is CASSLRGFEGGTDTQYF. The DNA of the CDR3 is TGTGCCAGCAGCTTAAGAGGATTCGAGGGCGGCACAGATACGCAGTATTTT.

This clonotype was picked up many times. Little can be read into the size of this beta chain, an off-target read in a library designed for alpha chains. The chain uses TRBV10-3 and TRBJ2-7; 8 nucleotides align to TRBD1. The CDR3 consists of 14 residues. With V trimmed by 3 bases and J by 3 bases, 4 bases remained unmatched. Germline V gene lookup returns CDR1 ENHRY and CDR2 SYGVKD. The CDR3: CAISDGTGNYEQYF. As DNA, the CDR3 is TGTGCCATCAGTGACGGGACAGGAAACTACGAGCAGTACTTC.

This clonotype was observed at least ten times. Being off target in a library aimed at alpha chains, this beta chain has a size of little meaning. The chain joins TRBV29-1 to TRBJ1-5; TRBD1 aligns across 8 bases. Germline V gene sequence: CDR1 SQVTM, CDR2 ANQGSEA. Losses at the gene ends were 4 bases for V and 6 bases for J; bases not matched to a gene: 2. The CDR3 has 12 residues. CDR3 loop: CSVGQGRQPQHF. CDR3 bases: TGCAGCGTTGGACAGGGGCGTCAGCCCCAGCATTTT.

In its sample, this clonotype was seen many times. This beta chain turned up in a library designed for alpha chains; as an off-target read, its abundance says little. The chain joins TRBV9 to TRBJ2-5, with 8 positions matching TRBD2. Trimming at V came to 3 bases and at J to 4 bases, leaving 8 bases not matched to a gene. Germline CDR1 reads SGDLS; CDR2 reads YYNGEE. This CDR3 is built from 15 residues. CDR3 loop: CASSARAAGAETQYF. CDR3 DNA sequence: TGTGCCAGCAGCGCAAGAGCAGCGGGAGCAGAGACCCAGTACTTC.

The table lists this clonotype with many counts. A library prepared for alpha chains yielded this beta chain as an off-target read; its size is of little meaning. V usage is TRBV6-6 and J usage is TRBJ1-5; the D gene is possibly TRBD1 (5 bases). With 6 bases removed from V and 7 bases from J, the gap between germline ends came to 16 bases. Germline values: CDR1 MNHNY, CDR2 SVGAGI (reference sequence). This CDR3 contains 14 residues. This chain's CDR3 is CASRRGAGYQPQHF. CDR3 bases: TGTGCCAGCAGGAGAGGGGCAGGATACCAGCCCCAGCATTTT.

This clonotype was seen many times. Found in a library prepared for alpha chains, this beta chain is an off-target read, and its abundance has little meaning. CDR3 sequence reads: CASSRREGTYEQYF. The CDR3 bases are TGTGCCAGCAGCAGGCGGGAGGGCACCTACGAGCAGTACTTC. The rearrangement joins TRBV3-1 to TRBJ2-7, with 9 nucleotides matching TRBD2. This CDR3 is 14 amino acids long. With 5 bases clipped from V and 2 bases from J, the junction kept 4 bases outside the gene matches. The germline CDR1 and CDR2 sequences are LGHDT and YNNKEL (reference sequence).

This clonotype was observed a few times. Since the library was made to target alpha chains, this beta chain is a stray read and its abundance is not meaningful. The genes are TRBV7-3 and TRBJ2-3; D is unresolved. V lost 0 bases and J 4 bases, leaving 8 bases between the germline ends. Germline V gene lookup returns CDR1 SGHTA and CDR2 FQGTGA. The CDR3 is made up of 14 amino acids. The CDR3 nucleotides read TGTGCCAGCAGCTTAACTTCTGCGGCAGATACGCAGTATTTT. This translates into CASSLTSAADTQYF.

This clonotype qualifies as medium-sized. This beta chain slipped into a library made for alpha chains as a stray read, so its size is not meaningful. The chain links TRBV28 to TRBJ2-2; D not certain. The CDR3 is 13 amino acids. CDR1 is MDHEN and CDR2 is SYDVKM in the germline V gene. V was pared by 7 bases and J by 4 bases, with 10 bases between. CDR3 sequence: CASKSGPTGELFF. As DNA, the CDR3 is TGTGCCAGCAAGTCAGGCCCCACCGGGGAGCTGTTTTTT.